Shown below are 24 T cell receptor beta chains from a single sample sequenced in a study of regulatory T cells in long-lasting Graves disease. Sample time point: newly diagnosed GD, antithyroid drugs for less than 3 months. RNA from PBMCs was the source of the TCR library. Combining iRepertoire HTBI primers with Arm-PCR of CDR3 regions, the authors built TCR beta libraries. TCRdb re-derived calls from the multiplex PCR reads in MiXCR, one entry per CDR3 protein. The profile covers roughly 410,000 distinct CDR3 sequences, with approximately 15% appearing a single time and about 8.2% taken by the ten largest. The same sample was also studied in work on T cells in Graves' hyperthyroidism and ophthalmopathy.

The specimen comprised peripheral blood mononuclear cells (PBMCs), sampled at new diagnosis, from a patient treated with antithyroid drugs. These receptor sequences come from a woman in her forties with Graves disease.

This clonotype turned up a few times. CDR3 DNA: TGTGCCAGCAGCCTGGGGACAGGAATACTTTTCTCTGGAAACACCATATATTTT. It codes for CASSLGTGILFSGNTIYF. The chain joins TRBV3-1 to TRBJ1-3; 8 bases fit TRBD1. The junction had 11 bases not matched to a gene; V was cut back by 4 bases and J by 0 bases. Germline values: CDR1 LGHDT, CDR2 YNNKEL (reference sequence). This CDR3 contains 18 residues.

This clonotype was seen ten or more times. The chain is built from TRBV7-9 and TRBJ2-5; 12 bases line up with TRBD2. The V and J ends lost 3 bases and 5 bases, in that order; junction bases with no gene match: 7. The CDR3 loop spans 16 amino acids. Germline CDR1 reads SEHNR; CDR2 reads FQNEAQ (reference sequence). The CDR3 loop reads CASSLTSGRGGETQYF. The CDR3 DNA reads TGTGCCAGCAGCTTGACTAGCGGGAGAGGCGGGGAGACCCAGTACTTC.

This clonotype was seen ten or more times. At one boundary the junction diverges from the germline segment, which might be a read error. This chain joins TRBV5-1 and TRBJ1-1; D is perhaps TRBD1 (5 bases). The germline gives CDR1 SGHRS, CDR2 YFSETQ. The CDR3 is made up of 14 amino acids. The CDR3 region has the DNA TGTGCCAGCAGCTCCGACAGTTTGAACACTGAAGCTTTCTTT. As protein: CASSSDSLNTEAFF.

As regards this clonotype: A much larger clone is a single base away; this may be a read error. The chain joins TRBV27 to TRBJ2-1; the D gene is possibly TRBD2 (5 bases). The CDR3 consists of 12 residues. CDR1 MNHEY and CDR2 SMNVEV come from the germline V gene (reference sequence). The CDR3: CAGSFESGEQFF. In DNA, the CDR3 is TGTGCCGGCAGTTTCGAGAGCGGTGAGCAGTTCTTC.

This clonotype has a count of ten or more. V usage is TRBV10-2 and J usage is TRBJ1-5; D is uncertain. The V gene's germline CDR1 is WSHSY and CDR2 SAAADI. Trimming cost V 5 bases and J 4 bases, with 12 bases left between them. The CDR3 sequence is 14 residues long. CDR3 in DNA: TGCGCCAGCAGTTTCCCGGGCTCTAATCAGCCCCAGCATTTT. Its translation is CASSFPGSNQPQHF.

This clonotype has ten or more counts. This rearrangement joins TRBV12-3 or TRBV12-4 to TRBJ2-5; TRBD1 aligns across 8 bases. The J segment lost 5 bases and the V segment lost 5 bases, leaving 4 bases of the junction unmatched. CDR3 length equals 13 residues. Written as DNA, the CDR3 is TGTGCCAGCAGTCCGGACAGGGATGAGACCCAGTACTTC. This codes for CASSPDRDETQYF.

About this clonotype itself: Given a much more abundant clone one base away, this may be a read error. This chain uses TRBV6-5 with TRBJ2-7, with D perhaps TRBD2 (6 bases). V was trimmed by 0 bases and J by 3 bases, leaving 12 bases between them. The CDR3 totals 15 residues. Germline V gene sequence: CDR1 MNHEY, CDR2 SVGAGI. Here the CDR3 DNA reads TGTGCCAGCAGTTACTCCTCGGGGGAGGTCTACGAGCAGTACTTC. Translating gives CASSYSSGEVYEQYF.

This clonotype was observed at least ten times. The V call is TRBV6-1, the J call TRBJ2-7; TRBD2 matches at 7 bases. This CDR3 is 16 amino acids long. Unmatched junction bases numbered 9, after V lost 1 base and J lost 3 bases. The germline gives CDR1 MNHNS, CDR2 SASEGT. CDR3 region: CASSEEQLAGVYEQYF. The CDR3 DNA sequence: TGTGCCAGCAGTGAAGAACAGCTGGCGGGAGTCTACGAGCAGTACTTC.

The chain employs TRBV29-1 and TRBJ2-1, with 10 bases that match TRBD1. The CDR3 spans 14 residues. Germline-derived CDR1 and CDR2 are SQVTM and ANQGSEA. The junction had 1 base not matched to a gene; V was cut back by 3 bases and J by 2 bases. In DNA, the CDR3 is TGCAGCGTTGAGACAGGGGGCGCCTACAATGAGCAGTTCTTC. This encodes CSVETGGAYNEQFF.

This clonotype was observed at least ten times. The genes are TRBV11-3 and TRBJ2-2; 8 bases fit TRBD2. In germline, CDR1 is SGHNT, CDR2 YENEEA. This CDR3 has 17 residues. After removal of 7 bases from V and 2 bases from J, the junction contained 12 bases not matched to a gene. The CDR3 sequence: CASKKSPAGANTGELFF. The CDR3 nucleotides are TGTGCCAGCAAAAAGAGCCCAGCGGGAGCAAACACCGGGGAGCTGTTTTTT.

The chain has TRBV28 and TRBJ1-5; tentative D call: TRBD1 (5 bases). The CDR3 extends over 17 amino acids. Germline CDR1 is MDHEN and CDR2 is SYDVKM. Trimming removed 2 bases at V and 0 bases at J, with 14 bases between. The CDR3 DNA reads as TGTGCCAGCAGTTTAGGGGCGATGTTCAATAGCAATCAGCCCCAGCATTTT. Its translation: CASSLGAMFNSNQPQHF.

V is TRBV3-1 and J is TRBJ2-7; D possibly corresponds to TRBD1 (5 bases). This CDR3 region has 17 residues. V was shortened by 2 bases and J by 5 bases, with 22 bases between the two germline ends. In germline, CDR1 is LGHDT, CDR2 YNNKEL (reference sequence). In DNA form, the CDR3 reads TGTGCCAGCAGCCAATTCTCAGGGTACCTAGGATCCGACGAGCAGTACTTC. Translation gives CASSQFSGYLGSDEQYF.

The V gene is TRBV12-3 or TRBV12-4, the J gene TRBJ2-1, with TRBD2 as a possible D gene (6 bases). The CDR3 is made up of 13 amino acids. Trimming removed 4 bases at V and 6 bases at J, with 10 bases between. CDR3 nucleotides: TGTGCCAGCAGTTGGGGACTTCGCAATGAGCAGTTCTTC. Its translation is CASSWGLRNEQFF.

The sample holds a few counts of this clonotype. V gene TRBV5-1 combines with J gene TRBJ1-2; 7 nucleotides line up with TRBD1. From germline, CDR1 is SGHRS and CDR2 YFSETQ. V gave up 4 bases and J gave up 3 bases; unmatched junction bases: 9. This CDR3 has 15 amino acids. CDR3 protein: CASSIQSGGDYGYTF. CDR3 nucleotide sequence: TGCGCCAGCAGCATTCAATCAGGGGGTGACTATGGCTACACCTTC.

This clonotype has just a few counts. The CDR3 region has the DNA TGTGCCAGCAGTGTTTTCCCTACAAGGGGACTAGCGGGAGAGCCCGAGCAGTACTTC. This sequence encodes CASSVFPTRGLAGEPEQYF. The J gene is TRBJ2-7, the V gene TRBV6-2 or TRBV6-3, with 14 bases fitting TRBD2. CDR3 size: 19 residues. V lost 5 bases and J lost 6; bases outside the gene matches: 18. Germline CDR1 reads MNHEY; CDR2 reads SVGEGT.

This clonotype has at least ten counts. The rearrangement joins TRBV24-1 to TRBJ1-1; TRBD1 matches at 8 bases. The CDR3 is 13 residues long. The V gene end was trimmed by 4 bases and the J gene end by 7 bases; junction bases not matched to a gene: 4. The V gene's germline CDR1 is KGHDR and CDR2 SFDVKD. The DNA for the CDR3 is TGTGCCACCAGTGAGGTCGGGACAGGTGAAGCTTTCTTT. This sequence encodes CATSEVGTGEAFF.

This clonotype appeared many times. The J gene is TRBJ2-7, the V gene TRBV28; TRBD1 matches at 7 bases. This CDR3 spans 14 amino acids. Trimming took 7 bases from V and 2 from J; bases not matched to a gene: 8. CDR1 is MDHEN and CDR2 is SYDVKM in the germline V gene. CDR3 nucleotides: TGTGCCAGCAAGTTCGGGGACAGTCCCTACGAGCAGTACTTC. As protein: CASKFGDSPYEQYF.

This clonotype has ten or more counts. The V call is TRBV25-1, the J call TRBJ1-2; 11 bases fit TRBD1. The CDR3 spans 16 residues. The germline CDR1 and CDR2 sequences are MGHDK and SYGVNS. J gave up 4 bases and V 0 bases, and 4 bases lay outside the gene matches. CDR3 in amino acids: CASSEYEGQGAYGYTF. CDR3 in DNA: TGTGCCAGCAGTGAATATGAAGGACAGGGGGCCTATGGCTACACCTTC.

Many counts were recorded for this clonotype. This chain links TRBV5-1 with TRBJ2-1; 8 bases fit TRBD1. The CDR3 totals 15 residues. Germline lookup yields CDR1 SGHRS and CDR2 YFSETQ. V was clipped by 4 bases and J by 5 bases; unmatched bases: 8. CDR3 in amino acids: CASSPGRGLDNEQFF. The CDR3 region has the DNA TGCGCCAGCAGCCCGGGCAGGGGGCTCGACAATGAGCAGTTCTTC.

This clonotype was picked up many times. CDR3 region: CAWSPGLITDTQYF. CDR3 DNA: TGTGCCTGGAGCCCTGGACTAATCACAGATACGCAGTATTTT. The rearrangement uses TRBV30 and TRBJ2-3; perhaps TRBD2 as D (6 bases). The ends were cut back, 3 bases at V and 2 bases at J, with 12 bases in the middle. This CDR3 is built from 14 residues. Germline-derived CDR1 and CDR2 are GTSNPN and SVGIG (reference sequence).

This clonotype has ten or more counts. The chain carries TRBV4-1 and TRBJ1-4; 9 bases align to TRBD1. Unmatched junction bases numbered 7, after V lost 3 bases and J lost 5 bases. This CDR3 contains 16 residues. Germline CDR1 MGHRA, CDR2 YSYEKL. The CDR3 DNA sequence: TGCGCCAGCAGCCACTTTGACAGGGGGACAAATGAAAAACTGTTTTTT. It specifies CASSHFDRGTNEKLFF.

The chain employs TRBV28 and TRBJ1-1; possibly TRBD1 for D (5 bases). V dropped 6 bases and J dropped 6 bases, with 20 bases sitting between them. Germline-derived CDR1 and CDR2 are MDHEN and SYDVKM. CDR3 length equals 15 residues. The CDR3, as DNA: TGTGCCAGCAGCCCTAATGGGGGGTGGTTCCCTGAAGCTTTCTTT. Translated: CASSPNGGWFPEAFF.

This clonotype was seen ten or more times. The chain combines TRBV24-1 with TRBJ2-1; maybe TRBD1 (6 bases). The CDR3 has 16 residues. The V end was cut by 2 bases, the J end by 1 base, with 11 bases between. Germline V CDR1 and CDR2: KGHDR, SFDVKD. CDR3 protein: CATSDSQGISYNEQFF. CDR3 bases: TGTGCCACCAGTGATTCACAGGGAATATCCTACAATGAGCAGTTCTTC.

This clonotype appeared many times. This rearrangement joins TRBV28 to TRBJ2-7, with unresolved D. Germline CDR1 and CDR2: MDHEN and SYDVKM. This CDR3 is 13 amino acids long. The germline V and J ends were trimmed by 6 bases and 11 bases, with 20 bases remaining between them. As DNA, the CDR3 is TGTGCCAGCAGATTCGCCGGGCTCCCGAAAGAGTACTTC. This encodes CASRFAGLPKEYF.